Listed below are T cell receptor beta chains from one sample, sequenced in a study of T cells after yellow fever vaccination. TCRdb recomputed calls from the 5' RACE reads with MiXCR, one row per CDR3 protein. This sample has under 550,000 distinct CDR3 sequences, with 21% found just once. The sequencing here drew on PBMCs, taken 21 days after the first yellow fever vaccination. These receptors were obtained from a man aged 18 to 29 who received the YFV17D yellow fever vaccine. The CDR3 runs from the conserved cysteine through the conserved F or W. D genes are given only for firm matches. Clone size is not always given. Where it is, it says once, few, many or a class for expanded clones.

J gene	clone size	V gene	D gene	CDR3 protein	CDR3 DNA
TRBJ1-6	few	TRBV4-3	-	CASSQDRARGSYNSPLHF	TGCGCCAGCAGCCAAGATAGGGCACGGGGTTCCTATAATTCACCCCTCCACTTT
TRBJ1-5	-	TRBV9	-	CASSASWAAHQPQHF	TGTGCCAGCAGCGCCAGCTGGGCAGCCCATCAGCCCCAGCATTTT
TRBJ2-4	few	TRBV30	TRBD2	CALYVAGGKNIQYF	TGTGCCCTTTATGTAGCGGGGGGCAAAAACATTCAGTACTTC
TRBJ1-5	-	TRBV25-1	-	CASSSLYSGQPQHF	TGTGCCAGCAGTTCTCTATACTCGGGTCAGCCCCAGCATTTT
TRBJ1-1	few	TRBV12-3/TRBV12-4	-	CASSPLTHDMNTEAFF	TGTGCCAGCAGTCCCCTGACCCATGACATGAACACTGAAGCTTTCTTT
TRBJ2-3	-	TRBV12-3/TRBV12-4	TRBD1	CASKYRGELDTQYF	TGTGCCAGCAAATACAGGGGCGAGTTAGATACGCAGTATTTT
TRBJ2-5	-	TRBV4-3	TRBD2	CASSPREGLETQYF	TGCGCCAGCAGCCCGAGGGAGGGTTTGGAGACCCAGTACTTC
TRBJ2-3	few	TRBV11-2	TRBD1	CASSYQGANTQYF	TGTGCCAGCAGCTACCAGGGGGCGAATACGCAGTATTTT
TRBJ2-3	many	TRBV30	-	CAWSRGMTDTQYF	TGTGCCTGGAGTCGGGGTATGACAGATACGCAGTATTTT
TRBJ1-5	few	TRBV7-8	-	CASSTNTGQDQPQHF	TGTGCCAGCAGCACAAATACAGGGCAAGATCAGCCCCAGCATTTT
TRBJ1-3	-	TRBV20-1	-	CSARYLFGGSGNTIYF	TGCAGTGCTAGATATTTGTTCGGGGGCTCTGGAAACACCATATATTTT
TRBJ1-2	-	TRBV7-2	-	CASSLAVFRGDGYTF	TGTGCCAGCAGCTTAGCCGTCTTCCGGGGGGATGGCTACACCTTC
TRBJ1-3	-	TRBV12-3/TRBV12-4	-	CASSAGGNTIYF	TGTGCCAGCAGTGCAGGCGGAAACACCATATATTTT
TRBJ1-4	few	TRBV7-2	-	CASSFGREEKLFF	TGTGCCAGCAGCTTCGGGAGAGAGGAAAAACTGTTTTTT
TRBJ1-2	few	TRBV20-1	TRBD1	CSASTGTGRGYTF	TGCAGTGCTAGTACAGGGACAGGGAGAGGCTACACCTTC
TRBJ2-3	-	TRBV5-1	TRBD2	CASSFGLAESTDTQYF	TGCGCCAGCAGCTTTGGACTAGCGGAAAGCACAGATACGCAGTATTTT
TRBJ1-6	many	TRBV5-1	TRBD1	CASSLAGQRSPLHF	TGCGCCAGCAGCTTGGCGGGACAGCGCTCACCCCTCCACTTT
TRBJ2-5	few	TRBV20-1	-	CSARGGLLDQETQYF	TGCAGTGCTAGGGGGGGCCTACTCGACCAAGAGACCCAGTACTTC
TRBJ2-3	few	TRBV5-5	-	CASSSLPSTSSDTQYF	TGTGCCAGCAGCTCCCTGCCTAGTACGAGCTCAGATACGCAGTATTTT
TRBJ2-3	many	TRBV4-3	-	CASSHRTAADTQYF	TGCGCCAGCAGCCACCGTACGGCGGCAGATACGCAGTATTTT
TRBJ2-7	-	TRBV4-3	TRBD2	CASSRTGTSGGYGQYF	TGCGCCAGCAGCCGAACCGGGACTAGCGGGGGTTACGGGCAGTACTTC
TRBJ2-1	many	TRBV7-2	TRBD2	CASSLVGGDYNEQFF	TGCGCCAGCAGCTTGGTCGGGGGGGACTACAATGAGCAGTTCTTC
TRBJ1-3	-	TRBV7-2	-	CASSQRYGSGNTIYF	TGTGCCAGCAGCCAGCGGTATGGGTCTGGAAACACCATATATTTT
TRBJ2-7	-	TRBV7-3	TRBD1	CASSPTAGTGSGYEQYF	TGTGCCAGCAGCCCAACCGCCGGGACAGGGAGCGGCTACGAGCAGTACTTC
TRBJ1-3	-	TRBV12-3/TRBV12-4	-	CASIPSPVGNTIYF	TGTGCCAGCATCCCGTCCCCGGTGGGAAACACCATATATTTT
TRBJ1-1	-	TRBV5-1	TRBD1	CASSWDSSNTEAFF	TGCGCCAGCAGCTGGGACAGCTCGAACACTGAAGCTTTCTTT
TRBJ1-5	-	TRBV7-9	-	CASSGVGQPQHF	TGTGCCAGCAGCGGGGTGGGTCAGCCCCAGCATTTT
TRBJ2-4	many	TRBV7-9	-	CASSFEGRDIQYF	TGTGCCAGCAGCTTCGAGGGGCGGGACATTCAGTACTTC
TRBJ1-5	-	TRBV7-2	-	CASSLRQGPNQPQHF	TGTGCCAGCAGTTTAAGGCAGGGCCCCAATCAGCCCCAGCATTTT
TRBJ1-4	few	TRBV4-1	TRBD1	CASSHRGGAGEKLFF	TGCGCCAGCAGCCACCGAGGGGGCGCTGGTGAAAAACTGTTTTTT
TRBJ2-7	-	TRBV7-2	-	CASSFNSLSSYEQYF	TGTGCCAGCAGCTTTAACAGTCTCTCCTCCTACGAGCAGTACTTC
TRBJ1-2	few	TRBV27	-	CASSIQGGLGGYTF	TGTGCCAGCAGTATACAGGGAGGCCTCGGGGGCTACACCTTC
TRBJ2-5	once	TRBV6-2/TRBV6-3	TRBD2	CASSYSGGGRETQYF	TGTGCCAGCAGTTACTCTGGCGGGGGGAGGGAGACCCAGTACTTC
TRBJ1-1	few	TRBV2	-	CASTSTNTEAFF	TGTGCCAGCACTTCGACAAACACTGAAGCTTTCTTT
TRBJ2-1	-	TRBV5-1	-	CASSLAPIFKGGPSYNEQFF	TGCGCCAGCAGCTTGGCACCAATATTCAAGGGGGGGCCTTCCTACAATGAGCAGTTCTTC
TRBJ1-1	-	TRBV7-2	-	CASSRDRPNGNTEAFF	TGTGCCAGCAGCCGAGACAGGCCCAACGGGAACACTGAAGCTTTCTTT
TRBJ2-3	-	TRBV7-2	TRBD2	CASSSRRDYPRLDTQYF	TGTGCCAGCAGCTCGAGGAGGGACTACCCAAGACTAGATACGCAGTATTTT
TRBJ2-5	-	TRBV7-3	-	CASSLTTASSGTQYF	TGTGCCAGCAGCTTAACGACCGCCTCCTCAGGGACCCAGTACTTC
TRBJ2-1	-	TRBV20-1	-	CSARDLGDEQFF	TGCAGTGCTAGAGATTTGGGGGACGAGCAGTTCTTC
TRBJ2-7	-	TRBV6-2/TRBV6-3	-	CASSYGAEQYF	TGTGCCAGCAGTTACGGGGCTGAGCAGTACTTC
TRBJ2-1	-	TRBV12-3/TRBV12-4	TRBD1	CASSPGTGAYNEQFF	TGTGCCAGCAGTCCGGGGACAGGGGCCTACAATGAGCAGTTCTTC
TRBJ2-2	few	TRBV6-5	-	CASRPVAGELFF	TGTGCCAGCAGACCGGTCGCCGGGGAGCTGTTTTTT
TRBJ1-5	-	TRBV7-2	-	CASSWDPYSNQPQHF	TGTGCCAGCAGCTGGGACCCTTATAGCAATCAGCCCCAGCATTTT
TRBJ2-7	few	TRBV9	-	CASSVDQGPYEQYF	TGTGCCAGCAGCGTAGACCAGGGACCTTACGAGCAGTACTTC
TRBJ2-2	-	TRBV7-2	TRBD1	CASDQAGGTGELFF	TGTGCCAGCGATCAGGCAGGGGGTACCGGGGAGCTGTTTTTT
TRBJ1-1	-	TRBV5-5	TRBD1	CASSLYPTGGDAAFF	TGTGCCAGCAGCCTGTACCCCACAGGGGGCGATGCAGCTTTCTTT
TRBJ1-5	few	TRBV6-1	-	CASSEGESNQPQHF	TGTGCCAGCAGTGAAGGGGAGAGCAATCAGCCCCAGCATTTT
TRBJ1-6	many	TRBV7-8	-	CASSSQNYRATGPLHF	TGTGCCAGCAGCTCCCAAAATTACCGGGCAACGGGGCCCCTCCACTTT
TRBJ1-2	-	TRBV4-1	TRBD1	CASSQRPGQGYGYTF	TGCGCCAGCAGCCAAAGACCGGGACAGGGCTATGGCTACACCTTC
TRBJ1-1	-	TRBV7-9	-	CASSLGAVTEALF	TGTGCCAGCAGCTTAGGGGCAGTCACTGAAGCTCTCTTT
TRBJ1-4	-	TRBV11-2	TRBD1	CASSSLRGQEEKLFF	TGTGCCAGCAGCTCACTCAGGGGGCAGGAGGAAAAACTGTTTTTT
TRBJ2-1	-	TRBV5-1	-	CASSSLSAGGYNEQFF	TGCGCCAGCAGCTCCCTTAGCGCTGGGGGGTACAATGAGCAGTTCTTC
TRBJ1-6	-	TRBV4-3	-	CASSPAQGMSPLHF	TGCGCCAGCAGCCCAGCTCAGGGGATGTCACCCCTCCACTTT
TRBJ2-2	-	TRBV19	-	CASSILDHTGELFF	TGTGCCAGTAGTATTTTAGACCACACCGGGGAGCTGTTTTTT
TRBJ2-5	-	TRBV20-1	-	CSASGPPRGETQYF	TGCAGTGCTAGCGGGCCTCCTCGGGGGGAGACCCAGTACTTC
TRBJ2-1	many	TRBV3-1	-	CASSQAEGAYNEQFF	TGTGCCAGCAGCCAAGCTGAGGGGGCCTACAATGAGCAGTTCTTC
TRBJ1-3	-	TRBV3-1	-	CASSQEAGNTIYF	TGTGCCAGCAGCCAAGAAGCTGGAAACACCATATATTTT
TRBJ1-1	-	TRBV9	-	CASSPGGAGITEAFF	TGTGCCAGCAGCCCTGGAGGAGCAGGGATCACTGAAGCTTTCTTT
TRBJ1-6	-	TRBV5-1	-	CASSSHGPDDNSPLHF	TGCGCCAGCAGCTCCCATGGACCCGACGATAATTCACCCCTCCACTTT
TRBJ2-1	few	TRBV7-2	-	CASSLYRDTQGEQFF	TGTGCCAGCAGCTTGTACAGGGACACTCAGGGTGAGCAGTTCTTC